This T cell receptor beta chain stems from a study of shared clonotypes between healthy human individuals. CD45RO-negative cells were positively selected for CCR7, leaving out terminally differentiated effector memory CD45RA+ cells. TCRdb's copy holds only in-frame clones and misses some; the assay was immunoSEQ multiplex PCR. The repertoire holds approximately 740,000 clones, around 93% seen once, with 24% in the top ten. The TCR was taken from a young man in good health. Sequencing was carried out using naive CD8+ T cells sorted from blood.

CDR3 residues: CASRGDLPYNEQFF. The CDR3 nucleotides read TGTGCCAGCAGAGGGGATCTTCCCTACAATGAGCAGTTCTTC. V is TRBV6-1 and J is TRBJ2-1; D is perhaps TRBD1 (5 bases). This CDR3 spans 14 amino acids. Germline V gene lookup returns CDR1 MNHNS and CDR2 SASEGT. V was shortened by 6 bases and J by 2 bases, with 11 bases between the two germline ends.